This T cell receptor (beta chain) is from a study of blood T cells in healthy people across ages. General study points: Using unsorted PBMCs precluded a conclusive naive versus antigen-experienced comparison. Strong correlation was found linking TCR beta diversity to naive T cell percentage.

Donors gave around 9.3 milliliters of peripheral blood apiece. Extraction yielded at least 5 micrograms of total RNA per sample. The germline V gene encodes CDR1 LGHNA and CDR2 YSLEER. CDR3 length: 14 amino acids. V lost 4 bases and J 4 bases, leaving 10 bases between the germline ends. This clonotype was detected ten times or more. What it recognizes is unknown. PCR was performed a second time for 7 to 11 cycles using a sample-barcoded 5' primer and a J-beta primer mix. TCRdb itself ran the 5' RACE reads through MiXCR, one entry per CDR3 protein. The sample yields more than 800,000 distinct CDR3 sequences, around 26% seen once.

The V call is TRBV4-3, the J call TRBJ1-4; D possibly corresponds to TRBD1 (5 bases). The receptor's source is a woman older than 75 in good health. Specimen: blood. The CDR3 here is CASSRTRDNEKLFF. The CDR3 DNA is TGCGCCAGCAGCCGGACAAGGGATAATGAAAAACTGTTTTTT.